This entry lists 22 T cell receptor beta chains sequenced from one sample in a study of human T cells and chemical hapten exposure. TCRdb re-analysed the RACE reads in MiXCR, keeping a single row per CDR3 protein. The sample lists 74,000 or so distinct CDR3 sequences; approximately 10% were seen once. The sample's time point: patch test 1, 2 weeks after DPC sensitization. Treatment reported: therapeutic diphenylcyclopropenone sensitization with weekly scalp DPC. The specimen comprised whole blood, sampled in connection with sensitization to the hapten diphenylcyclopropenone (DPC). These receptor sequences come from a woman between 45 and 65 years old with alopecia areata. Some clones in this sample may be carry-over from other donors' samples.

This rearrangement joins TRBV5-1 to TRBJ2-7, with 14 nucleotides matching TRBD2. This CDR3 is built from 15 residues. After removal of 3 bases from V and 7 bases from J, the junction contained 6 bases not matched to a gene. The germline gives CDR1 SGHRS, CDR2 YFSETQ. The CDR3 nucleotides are TGCGCCAGCAGCTCGGGACTAGCGGGAGTAGGGGAGCAGTACTTC. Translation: CASSSGLAGVGEQYF.

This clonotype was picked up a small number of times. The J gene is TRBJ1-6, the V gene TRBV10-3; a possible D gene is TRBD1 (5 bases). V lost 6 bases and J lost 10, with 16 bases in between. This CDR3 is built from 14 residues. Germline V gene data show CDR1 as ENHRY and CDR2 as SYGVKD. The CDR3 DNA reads TGTGCCATCAGGGGAAGGGCTGGGGACTCACCCCTCCACTTT. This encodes CAIRGRAGDSPLHF.

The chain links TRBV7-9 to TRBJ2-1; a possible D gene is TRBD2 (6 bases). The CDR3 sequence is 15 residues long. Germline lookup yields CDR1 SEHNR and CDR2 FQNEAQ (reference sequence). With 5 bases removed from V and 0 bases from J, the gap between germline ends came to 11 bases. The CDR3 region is CASSPGGASYNEQFF. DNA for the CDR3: TGTGCCAGCAGCCCCGGCGGGGCCTCCTACAATGAGCAGTTCTTC.

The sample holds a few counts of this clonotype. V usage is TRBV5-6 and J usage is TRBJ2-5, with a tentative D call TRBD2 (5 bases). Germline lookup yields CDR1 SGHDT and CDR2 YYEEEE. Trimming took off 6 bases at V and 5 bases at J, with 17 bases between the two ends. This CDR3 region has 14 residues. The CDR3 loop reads CASTSPGIEETQYF. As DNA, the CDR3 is TGTGCCAGCACCTCCCCGGGAATTGAGGAGACCCAGTACTTC.

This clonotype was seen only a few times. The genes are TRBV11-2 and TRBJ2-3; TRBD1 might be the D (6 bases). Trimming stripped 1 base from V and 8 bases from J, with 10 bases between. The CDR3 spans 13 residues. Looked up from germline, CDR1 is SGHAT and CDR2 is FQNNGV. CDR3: CASSLGLQGTQYF. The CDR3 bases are TGTGCCAGCAGCTTAGGACTACAGGGTACGCAGTATTTT.

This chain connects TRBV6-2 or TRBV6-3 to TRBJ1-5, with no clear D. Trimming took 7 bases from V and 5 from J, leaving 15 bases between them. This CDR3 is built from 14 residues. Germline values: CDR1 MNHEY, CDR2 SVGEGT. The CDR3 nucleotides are TGTGCCAGCAATCGGCCTCCGGTCCATCAGCCCCAGCATTTT. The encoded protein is CASNRPPVHQPQHF.

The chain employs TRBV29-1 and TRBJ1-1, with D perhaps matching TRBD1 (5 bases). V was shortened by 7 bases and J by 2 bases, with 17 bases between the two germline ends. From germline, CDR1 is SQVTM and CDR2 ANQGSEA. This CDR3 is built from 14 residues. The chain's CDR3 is CSASAGTSNTEAFF. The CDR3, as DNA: TGCAGCGCCTCTGCCGGGACTTCAAACACTGAAGCTTTCTTT. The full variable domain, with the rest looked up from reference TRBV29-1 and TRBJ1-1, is SAVISQKPSRDICQRGTSLTIQCQVDSQVTMMFWYRQQPGQSLTLIATANQGSEATYESGFVIDKFPISRPNLTFSTLTVSNMSPEDSSIYLCSASAGTSNTEAFFGQGTRLTVV.

CDR3 sequence (DNA): TGTGCCAGCAGTGAAGCGCAGAGCCGGTACTTC. Translation: CASSEAQSRYF. J is TRBJ2-5 and V is TRBV2; D remains unclear. Looked up from germline, CDR1 is SNHLY and CDR2 is FYNNEI. Trimming removed 0 bases from V and 13 bases from J, with 9 bases in between. This CDR3 is 11 amino acids long. Filled out from reference TRBV2 and TRBJ2-5, the complete variable domain reads EPEVTQTPSHQVTQMGQEVILRCVPISNHLYFYWYRQILGQKVEFLVSFYNNEISEKSEIFDDQFSVERPDGSNFTLKIRSTKLEDSAMYFCASSEAQSRYFGPGTRLLVL.

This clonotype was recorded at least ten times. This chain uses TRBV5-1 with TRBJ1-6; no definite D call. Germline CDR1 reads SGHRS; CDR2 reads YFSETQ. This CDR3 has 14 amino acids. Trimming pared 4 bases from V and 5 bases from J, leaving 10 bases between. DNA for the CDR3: TGCGCCAGCAGCAGGGAGAATAATAATTCACCCCTCCACTTT. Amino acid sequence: CASSRENNNSPLHF. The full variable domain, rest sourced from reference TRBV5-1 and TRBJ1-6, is KAGVTQTPRYLIKTRGQQVTLSCSPISGHRSVSWYQQTPGQGLQFLFEYFSETQRNKGNFPGRFSGRQFSNSRSEMNVSTLELGDSALYLCASSRENNNSPLHFGNGTRLTVT.

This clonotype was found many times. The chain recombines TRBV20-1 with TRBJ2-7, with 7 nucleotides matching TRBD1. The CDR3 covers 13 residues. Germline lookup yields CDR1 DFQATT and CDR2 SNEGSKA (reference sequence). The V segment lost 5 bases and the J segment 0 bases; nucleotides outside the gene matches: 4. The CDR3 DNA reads TGCAGTGCTCCCGGGACAGTCTCCTACGAGCAGTACTTC. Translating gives CSAPGTVSYEQYF.

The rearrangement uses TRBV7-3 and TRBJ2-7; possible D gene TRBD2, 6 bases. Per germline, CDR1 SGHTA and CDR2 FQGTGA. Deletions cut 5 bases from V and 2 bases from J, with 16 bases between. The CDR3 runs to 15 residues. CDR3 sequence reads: CASSQARAGPYEQYF. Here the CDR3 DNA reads TGTGCCAGCAGCCAAGCTAGGGCGGGGCCCTACGAGCAGTACTTC. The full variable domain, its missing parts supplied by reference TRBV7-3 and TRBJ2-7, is GAGVSQTPSNKVTEKGKYVELRCDPISGHTALYWYRQSLGQGPEFLIYFQGTGAADDSGLPNDRFFAVRPEGSVSTLKIQRTERGDSAVYLCASSQARAGPYEQYFGPGTRLTVT.

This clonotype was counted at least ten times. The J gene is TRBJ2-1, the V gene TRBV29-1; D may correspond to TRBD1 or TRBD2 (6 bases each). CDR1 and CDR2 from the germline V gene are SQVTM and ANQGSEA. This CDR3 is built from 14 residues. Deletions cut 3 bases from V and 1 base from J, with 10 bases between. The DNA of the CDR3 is TGCAGCGTTGATAGGGGGACTTCCTACAATGAGCAGTTCTTC. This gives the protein CSVDRGTSYNEQFF.

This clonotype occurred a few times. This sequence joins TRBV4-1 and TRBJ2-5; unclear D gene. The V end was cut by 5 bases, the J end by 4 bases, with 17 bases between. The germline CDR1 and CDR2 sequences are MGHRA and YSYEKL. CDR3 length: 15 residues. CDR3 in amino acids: CASSDRGGYGETQYF. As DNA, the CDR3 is TGCGCCAGCAGCGACCGTGGCGGATATGGAGAGACCCAGTACTTC.

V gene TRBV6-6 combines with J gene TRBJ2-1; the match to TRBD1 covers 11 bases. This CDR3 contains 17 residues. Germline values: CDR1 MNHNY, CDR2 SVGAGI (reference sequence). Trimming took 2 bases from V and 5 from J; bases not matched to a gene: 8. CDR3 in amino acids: CASSYLTWDRGDNEQFF. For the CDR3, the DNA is TGTGCCAGCAGTTACCTGACCTGGGACAGGGGGGACAATGAGCAGTTCTTC.

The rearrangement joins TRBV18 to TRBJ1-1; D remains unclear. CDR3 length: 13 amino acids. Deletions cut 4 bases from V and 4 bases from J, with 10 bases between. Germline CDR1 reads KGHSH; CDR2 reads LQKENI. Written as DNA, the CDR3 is TGTGCCAGCTCACGAGGATCGGTCACTGAAGCTTTCTTT. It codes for CASSRGSVTEAFF. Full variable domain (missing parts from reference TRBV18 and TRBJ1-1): NAGVMQNPRHLVRRRGQEARLRCSPMKGHSHVYWYRQLPEEGLKFMVYLQKENIIDESGMPKERFSAEFPKEGPSILRIQQVVRGDSAAYFCASSRGSVTEAFFGQGTRLTVV.

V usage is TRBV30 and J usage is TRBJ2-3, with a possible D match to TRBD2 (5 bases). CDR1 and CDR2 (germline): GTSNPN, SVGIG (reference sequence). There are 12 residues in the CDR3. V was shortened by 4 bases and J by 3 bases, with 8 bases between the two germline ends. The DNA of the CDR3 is TGTGCCTGGACCCCGGGGACAGATACGCAGTATTTT. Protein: CAWTPGTDTQYF.

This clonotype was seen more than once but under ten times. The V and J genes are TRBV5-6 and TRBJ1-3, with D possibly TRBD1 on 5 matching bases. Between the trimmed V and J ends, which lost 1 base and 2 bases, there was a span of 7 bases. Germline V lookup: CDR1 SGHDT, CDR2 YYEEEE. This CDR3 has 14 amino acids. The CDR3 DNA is TGTGCCAGCAGCTTGTTGGGACCTGGAAACACCATATATTTT. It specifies CASSLLGPGNTIYF.

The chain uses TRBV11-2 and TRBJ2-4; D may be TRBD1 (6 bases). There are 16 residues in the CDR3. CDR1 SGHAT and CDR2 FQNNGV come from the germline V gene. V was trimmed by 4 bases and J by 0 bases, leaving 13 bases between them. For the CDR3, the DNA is TGTGCCAGCAGCTCGTGGACAGTCCTAGCCAAAAACATTCAGTACTTC. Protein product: CASSSWTVLAKNIQYF.

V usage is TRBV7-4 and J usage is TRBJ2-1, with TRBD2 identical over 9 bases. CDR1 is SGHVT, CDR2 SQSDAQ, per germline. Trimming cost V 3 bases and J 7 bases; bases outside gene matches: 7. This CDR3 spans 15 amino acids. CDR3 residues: CASSLSLAGLNEQFF. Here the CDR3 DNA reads TGTGCCAGCAGCTTGTCACTAGCGGGCCTAAATGAGCAGTTCTTC.

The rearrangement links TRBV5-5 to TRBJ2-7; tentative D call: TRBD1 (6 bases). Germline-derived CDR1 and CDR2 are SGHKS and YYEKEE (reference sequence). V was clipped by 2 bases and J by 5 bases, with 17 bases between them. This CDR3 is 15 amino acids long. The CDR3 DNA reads TGTGCCAGCAGCTTCAGGGGACCCCGGGCTAACGAGCAGTACTTC. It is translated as CASSFRGPRANEQYF.

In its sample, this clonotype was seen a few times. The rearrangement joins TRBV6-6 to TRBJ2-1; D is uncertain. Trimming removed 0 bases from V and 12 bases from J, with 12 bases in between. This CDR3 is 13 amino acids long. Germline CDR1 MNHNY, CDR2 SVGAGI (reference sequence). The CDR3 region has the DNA TGTGCCAGCAGTTACTCGGGCGACTCGGTGCAGTTCTTC. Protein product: CASSYSGDSVQFF.

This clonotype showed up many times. DNA of the CDR3: TGTGCCAGCAGTTTAGAAGCGATTAGCACAGATACGCAGTATTTT. Protein sequence: CASSLEAISTDTQYF. The chain carries TRBV27 and TRBJ2-3; D call uncertain. The CDR3 loop spans 15 amino acids. Looked up from germline, CDR1 is MNHEY and CDR2 is SMNVEV (reference sequence). V lost 2 bases, J lost 0 bases, and 9 bases lay in between.